The rows below give T cell receptor beta chains drawn from one sample of a study of blood T cells in healthy people across ages. Each CDR3 protein is one row after TCRdb ran MiXCR on the 5' RACE reads. The table shows more than 800,000 distinct CDR3 sequences, with 25% to 35% occurring only once. Sequencing input: blood. These receptors were taken from a woman older than 75 in good health. CDR3s include the opening cysteine and the closing phenylalanine or tryptophan. A D gene is named only where the DNA matches it firmly. Only some rows state a clone size, as once, few, many or a class for expanded clones.

TRBD1 TRBJ2-3 many TRBV20-1 TGCAGTGCTCTAACTCGGGGGACAGGTAGCACAGATACGCAGTATTTT CSALTRGTGSTDTQYF
. TRBJ2-1 . TRBV7-2 TGTGCCAGCAGCAGCCCAGGGCAGAATGAGCAGTTCTTC CASSSPGQNEQFF
. TRBJ2-7 . TRBV7-3 TGTGCCAGCAGCTTAGGGGACGGAGATGCCTACGAGCAGTACTTC CASSLGDGDAYEQYF
. TRBJ2-7 many TRBV20-1 TGCAGTGCTAGCCCCAGGGTAGTATGGGAGCAGTACTTC CSASPRVVWEQYF
TRBD1 TRBJ1-6 few TRBV30 TGTGCCTGGAGCCCTGGACAGGGGGCTTCGAATTCACCCCTCCACTTT CAWSPGQGASNSPLHF
. TRBJ2-1 many TRBV6-5 TGTGCCAGCAGGACACCGCAGTTCTTC CASRTPQFF
. TRBJ2-3 few TRBV5-1 TGCGCCAGCGGTCCTAGCACAGATGCGCAGTATTTT CASGPSTDAQYF
. TRBJ2-5 many TRBV7-2 TGTGCCAGCAGTCCTGGGGGCGTTCGGGAGACCCAGTACTTC CASSPGGVRETQYF
. TRBJ1-5 many TRBV11-2 TGTGCCAGCAGCTTAGTCGGCAGGGATCAGCCCCAGCATTTT CASSLVGRDQPQHF
. TRBJ2-1 many TRBV5-1 TGCGCCAGCAGCTTGAGTATTGAGCAGTTCTTC CASSLSIEQFF
. TRBJ2-7 once TRBV21-1 TGTGCCAGCAGCAAAGGGACAGGGGGAGCCGAGCAGTACTTC CASSKGTGGAEQYF
. TRBJ1-6 . TRBV18 TGTGCCAGCTCACCACGCCTAGATTCACCCCTCCACTTT CASSPRLDSPLHF
. TRBJ2-3 . TRBV7-9 TGTGCTAGCAGCTTAGAGGAGGTGCTAGGCGGGTACACAGATGCGCAGTATTTT CASSLEEVLGGYTDAQYF
TRBD2 TRBJ2-3 many TRBV7-2 TGTGCCAGCAGAAGACTAGCCGCCGGGGGGGGAGATACGCAGTATTTT CASRRLAAGGGDTQYF
TRBD1 TRBJ2-2 once TRBV2 TGTGCCAGCATCCGACAGGGCACCGGGGAGCTGTTTTTT CASIRQGTGELFF
. TRBJ1-6 many TRBV5-1 TGCGCCAGCAGCTACGGGGGCGGGAAAACTAATTCACCCCTCCACTTT CASSYGGGKTNSPLHF
. TRBJ2-3 many TRBV11-2 TGTGCCAGCAGCCCCCCGTGGCGGGGGCTTGGCACAGATACGCAGTATTTT CASSPPWRGLGTDTQYF
TRBD1 TRBJ2-3 . TRBV5-1 TGCGCCAGCAGCAACCGGGACAGGGCCACAGATACGCAGTATTTT CASSNRDRATDTQYF
. TRBJ1-2 . TRBV3-1 TGTGCCAGCAGCCAACTGGATGGCTACACCTTC CASSQLDGYTF
. TRBJ1-2 . TRBV28 TGTGCCAGCACACAACCACCGCGGCTTGGCTACACCTTC CASTQPPRLGYTF
TRBD1 TRBJ1-5 . TRBV5-6 TGTGCCAGCAGCCCACGTTCGACAGGGGTTAGCAATCAGCCCCAGCATTTT CASSPRSTGVSNQPQHF
TRBD1 TRBJ2-3 . TRBV28 TGTGCCAGCAGGTCCACAGGGGTAGATACGCAGTATTTT CASRSTGVDTQYF
. TRBJ2-3 . TRBV12-3/TRBV12-4 TGTGCCAGCAGTTTAGGGAGAACAGATATGCAGTATTTT CASSLGRTDMQYF
TRBD2 TRBJ2-1 . TRBV28 TGTGCCAGCATTTCTAGCGGGGGGCCCGCTTATGAGCAGTTCTTC CASISSGGPAYEQFF
TRBD1 TRBJ1-5 . TRBV6-2/TRBV6-3 TGTGCCAGCAGTGACAGGGGAAGCAATCAGCCCCGGCATTTT CASSDRGSNQPRHF
TRBD1 TRBJ2-7 . TRBV6-1 TGTGCCAGCGGAAGGTCGACAGGGACCTACGAGCAGTACTTC CASGRSTGTYEQYF
TRBD2 TRBJ2-5 many TRBV6-1 TGTGCCAGCAGGCGGGGGTACCAAGAGACCCAGTACTTC CASRRGYQETQYF
. TRBJ2-7 many TRBV7-2 TGTGCCAGCAGCCGAGACCCGGGACCATACGAGCAGTACTTC CASSRDPGPYEQYF
. TRBJ1-3 few TRBV27 TGTGCCAGCAGCCCCAAGGGCAGCGGAAACACCATATATTTT CASSPKGSGNTIYF
. TRBJ2-7 many TRBV7-9 TGTGCCAGCAGCCCTGACGGAACTACCATCTACGAGCAGTACTTC CASSPDGTTIYEQYF
. TRBJ2-5 many TRBV12-3/TRBV12-4 TGTGCCAGCAGTCCCACAGGGTTTCGGGAGACCCAGTACTTC CASSPTGFRETQYF
. TRBJ2-7 many TRBV7-2 TGTGCCAGCAGCCCCTCCTACGAGCAGTACTTC CASSPSYEQYF
. TRBJ2-7 many TRBV25-1 TGTGCCAGCAGTGAACTGGGAACAGGGGGAGGGGACGAGCAGTACTTC CASSELGTGGGDEQYF
. TRBJ1-3 few TRBV7-2 TGTGCCAGCACCACCGTTATTGGAAACACCATATATTTT CASTTVIGNTIYF
. TRBJ2-1 . TRBV15 TGTCCCACCAGCAGAGATCGGACCTTTGGGAATGAGCAGTTCTTC CPTSRDRTFGNEQFF
. TRBJ1-1 . TRBV7-2 TGTGCCAGCAGCCGAAGGACTGAAGCTTTCTTT CASSRRTEAFF
. TRBJ2-7 many TRBV3-1 TGTGCCAGCAGCCAAGAGGGCAGGGAAGGCGAGCAGTACTTC CASSQEGREGEQYF
. TRBJ1-2 . TRBV25-1 TGTGCCAGCAGCCTACCGGGCCTAGACTATGGCTACACCTTC CASSLPGLDYGYTF
. TRBJ2-5 . TRBV18 TGTGCCAGCTCACCCATGACTCGCGAGACCCAGTACTTC CASSPMTRETQYF
. TRBJ2-2 once TRBV20-1 TGCAGTGCTAGAGGAGGGGCCGGGGAGCGGTTTTTT CSARGGAGERFF
. TRBJ2-4 . TRBV28 TGTGCCAGCAGTTTCCCAGGACTCGGGGGCCAAAACATTCAGTACTTC CASSFPGLGGQNIQYF
. TRBJ2-1 . TRBV25-1 TGTGCCAGCAGTGAATATACCCTCGCGGGGAGCTCCTACAATGAGCAGTTCTTC CASSEYTLAGSSYNEQFF
. TRBJ1-1 few TRBV7-2 TGTGCCAGCAGCTTAGATAGCAGACCCACCTCTGAAGCTTTCTTT CASSLDSRPTSEAFF
. TRBJ1-2 . TRBV13 TGTGCCAGCAGCTTATACAGGGTAAACTATGGCTACACCTTC CASSLYRVNYGYTF
TRBD2 TRBJ2-7 . TRBV6-2/TRBV6-3 TGTGCCAGCAGTTACTGGTCTAGCGGGGGGGGAAGGAATGAGCGGTACTTC CASSYWSSGGGRNERYF
TRBD1 TRBJ2-3 . TRBV6-5 TGTGCCAGCAGTTACTCGAGGTTAAGGGACAGGGGGACAGATACGCAGTATTTT CASSYSRLRDRGTDTQYF
. TRBJ2-3 few TRBV19 TGTGCCAGCAGAGGGGGGCGGGGGCGGATCATGGGCACAGATACGCAGTATTTT CASRGGRGRIMGTDTQYF
TRBD1 TRBJ1-1 few TRBV7-2 TGTGCCAGCAGCTTTTTACAGGGGGGCACTGAAGCTTTCTTT CASSFLQGGTEAFF
. TRBJ2-3 many TRBV7-2 TGTGCCAGCAGCCAAAGCCCCCCCCCGGGGACGCAGTATTTT CASSQSPPPGTQYF
. TRBJ2-3 . TRBV30 TGTGCCCGGAGTGTGGCAGATACGCAGTATTTT CARSVADTQYF
TRBD1 TRBJ2-7 . TRBV19 TGTGCCAGTAGTATCCGGGACAGGCTCTACGAGCAGTACTTC CASSIRDRLYEQYF
. TRBJ2-7 . TRBV7-9 TGTGCCAGCACCAGGGGCGGGAGCCCATCCTACGAGCAGTACTTC CASTRGGSPSYEQYF
TRBD1 TRBJ1-5 many TRBV7-9 TGCGCCAGCAGCTTGACAGGGGGCAATCAGCCCCAGCATTTT CASSLTGGNQPQHF
TRBD2 TRBJ2-2 . TRBV24-1 TGTGCCACCAAAGGAAGGGAGGGCCTGGTAGGGGACACCGGGGAGCTGTTTTTT CATKGREGLVGDTGELFF
TRBD1 TRBJ2-7 many TRBV27 TGTGCCAGCAGCCCCTCGAGGACAGGGGGCTTCTACGAGCAGTACTTC CASSPSRTGGFYEQYF
. TRBJ1-5 few TRBV20-1 TGCAGTGCTGACGGACCCCCCAGGCAGCCCCAGCATTTT CSADGPPRQPQHF
. TRBJ1-4 many TRBV12-3/TRBV12-4 TGTGCCAGCAGCCCAGGGTTAGGGGATGAAAAACTGTTTTTT CASSPGLGDEKLFF
. TRBJ1-2 many TRBV4-3 TGCGCCAGCAGCCCCGACCTGATCGGCGGACCACTCTCGAACTATGGCTACACCTTC CASSPDLIGGPLSNYGYTF
TRBD1 TRBJ1-3 few TRBV7-2 TGTGCCAGCAGCCCGACGACAGGGTACTCTGGAAACACCATATATTTT CASSPTTGYSGNTIYF